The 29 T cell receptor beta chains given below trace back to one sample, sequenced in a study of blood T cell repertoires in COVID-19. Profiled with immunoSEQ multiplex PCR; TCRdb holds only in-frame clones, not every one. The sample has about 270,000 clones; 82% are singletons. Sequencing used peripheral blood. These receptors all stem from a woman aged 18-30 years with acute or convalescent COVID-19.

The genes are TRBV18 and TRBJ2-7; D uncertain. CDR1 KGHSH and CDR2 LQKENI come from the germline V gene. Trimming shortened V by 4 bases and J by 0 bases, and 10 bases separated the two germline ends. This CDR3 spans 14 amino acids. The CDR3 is CASSLNRPSYEQYF. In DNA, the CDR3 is TGTGCCAGCTCACTCAACAGACCCTCCTACGAGCAGTACTTC.

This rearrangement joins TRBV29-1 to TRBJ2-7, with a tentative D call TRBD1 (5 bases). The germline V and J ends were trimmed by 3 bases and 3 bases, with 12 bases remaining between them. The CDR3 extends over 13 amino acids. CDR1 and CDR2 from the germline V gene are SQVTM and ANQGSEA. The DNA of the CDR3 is TGCAGCGTTGATACAGGACAAAGCTACGAGCAGTACTTC. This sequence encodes CSVDTGQSYEQYF.

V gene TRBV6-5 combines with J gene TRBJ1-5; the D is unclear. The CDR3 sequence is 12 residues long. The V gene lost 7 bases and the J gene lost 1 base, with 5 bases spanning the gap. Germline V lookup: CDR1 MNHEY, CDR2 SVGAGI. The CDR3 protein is CASTGSNQPQHF. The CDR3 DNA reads TGTGCCAGCACGGGGAGCAATCAGCCCCAGCATTTT.

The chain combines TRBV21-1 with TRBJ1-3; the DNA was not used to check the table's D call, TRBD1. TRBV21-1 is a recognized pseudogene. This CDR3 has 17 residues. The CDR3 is CASSKVVGGDSGNTIYF. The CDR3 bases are TGTGCCAGCAGCAAAGTTGTAGGGGGTGACTCTGGAAACACCATATATTTT.

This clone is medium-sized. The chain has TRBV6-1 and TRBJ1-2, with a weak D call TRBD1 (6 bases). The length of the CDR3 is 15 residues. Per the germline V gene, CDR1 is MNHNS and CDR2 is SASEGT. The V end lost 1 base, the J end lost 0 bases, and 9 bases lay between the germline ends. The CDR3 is CASSEEAGANYGYTF. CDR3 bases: TGTGCCAGCAGTGAAGAAGCAGGGGCTAACTATGGCTACACCTTC.

In DNA form, the CDR3 reads TGTGCCAGCTCTTTCGGGACTAGCGCGACAGATACGCAGTATTTT. It translates to CASSFGTSATDTQYF. This chain links TRBV6-4 with TRBJ2-3, with 10 positions matching TRBD2. Looked up from germline, CDR1 is MRHNA and CDR2 is SNTAGT. The CDR3 spans 15 residues. After removal of 8 bases from V and 3 bases from J, the junction contained 8 bases not matched to a gene.

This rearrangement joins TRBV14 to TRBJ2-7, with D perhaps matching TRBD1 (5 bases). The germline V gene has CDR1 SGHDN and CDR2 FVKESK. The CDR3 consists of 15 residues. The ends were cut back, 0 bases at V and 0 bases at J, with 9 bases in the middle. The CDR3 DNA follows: TGTGCCAGCAGCCAAGACAGGGTGAGCTCCTACGAGCAGTACTTC. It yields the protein CASSQDRVSSYEQYF.

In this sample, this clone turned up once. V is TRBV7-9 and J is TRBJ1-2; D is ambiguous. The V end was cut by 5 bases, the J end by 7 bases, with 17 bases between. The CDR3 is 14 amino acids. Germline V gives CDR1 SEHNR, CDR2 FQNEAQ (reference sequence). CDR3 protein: CASSTDTVGFGYTF. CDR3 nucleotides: TGTGCCAGCAGCACCGACACGGTCGGCTTTGGCTACACCTTC.

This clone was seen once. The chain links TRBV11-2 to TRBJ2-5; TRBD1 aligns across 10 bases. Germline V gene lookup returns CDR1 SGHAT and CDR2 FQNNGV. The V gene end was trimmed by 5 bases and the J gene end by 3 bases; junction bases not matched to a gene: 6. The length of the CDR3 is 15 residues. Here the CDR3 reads CASSTPGQGKETQYF. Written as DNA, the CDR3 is TGTGCCAGCAGCACACCGGGACAGGGGAAAGAGACCCAGTACTTC.

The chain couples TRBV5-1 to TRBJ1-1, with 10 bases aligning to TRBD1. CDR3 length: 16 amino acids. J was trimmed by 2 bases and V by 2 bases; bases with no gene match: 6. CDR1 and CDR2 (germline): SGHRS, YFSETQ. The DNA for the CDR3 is TGCGCCAGCAGCTTTTTGGGGACAGGGGTAAACACTGAAGCTTTCTTT. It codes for CASSFLGTGVNTEAFF. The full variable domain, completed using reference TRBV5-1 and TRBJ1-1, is KAGVTQTPRYLIKTRGQQVTLSCSPISGHRSVSWYQQTPGQGLQFLFEYFSETQRNKGNFPGRFSGRQFSNSRSEMNVSTLELGDSALYLCASSFLGTGVNTEAFFGQGTRLTVV.

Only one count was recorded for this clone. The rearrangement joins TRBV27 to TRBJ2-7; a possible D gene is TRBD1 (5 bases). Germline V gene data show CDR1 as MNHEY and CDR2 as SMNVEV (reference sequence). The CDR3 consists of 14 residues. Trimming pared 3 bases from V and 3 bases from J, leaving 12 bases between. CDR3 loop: CASSFYQGLYEQYF. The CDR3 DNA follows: TGTGCCAGCAGTTTTTACCAGGGCCTCTACGAGCAGTACTTC.

This CDR3 reads CASSLGTGPVNQPQHF. In nucleotides, the CDR3 is TGTGCCAGCAGCTTAGGTACAGGCCCTGTTAATCAGCCCCAGCATTTT. The V gene is TRBV13, the J gene TRBJ1-5, with D possibly being TRBD1 (5 bases). Germline CDR1 PRHDT, CDR2 FYEKMQ (reference sequence). The CDR3 is 16 residues long. The V end was cut by 0 bases, the J end by 4 bases, with 13 bases between.

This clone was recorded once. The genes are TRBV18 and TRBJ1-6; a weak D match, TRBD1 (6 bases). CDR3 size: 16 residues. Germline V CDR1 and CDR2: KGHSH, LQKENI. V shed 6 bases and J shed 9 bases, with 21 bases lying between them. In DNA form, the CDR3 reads TGTGCCAGCTCCTCTAGACAGGCCGGGGAAGGTTCACCCCTCCACTTT. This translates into CASSSRQAGEGSPLHF. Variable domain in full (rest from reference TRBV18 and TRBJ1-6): NAGVMQNPRHLVRRRGQEARLRCSPMKGHSHVYWYRQLPEEGLKFMVYLQKENIIDESGMPKERFSAEFPKEGPSILRIQQVVRGDSAAYFCASSSRQAGEGSPLHFGNGTRLTVT.

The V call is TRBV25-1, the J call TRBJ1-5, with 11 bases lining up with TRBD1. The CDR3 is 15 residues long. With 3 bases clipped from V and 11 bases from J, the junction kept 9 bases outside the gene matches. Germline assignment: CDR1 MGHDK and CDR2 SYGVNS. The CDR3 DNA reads TGTGCCAGCAGTGATTCGGGACAGGGGGTCTGGTCCCAGCATTTT. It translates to CASSDSGQGVWSQHF.

In nucleotides, the CDR3 is TGCAGCACCCTGGGCGGACAGGGCAGCTCCTACGAGCAGTACTTC. It yields the protein CSTLGGQGSSYEQYF. J is TRBJ2-7 and V is TRBV29-1, with 8 bases lining up with TRBD1. Germline V gene lookup returns CDR1 SQVTM and CDR2 ANQGSEA. This CDR3 is 15 amino acids long. V dropped 8 bases and J dropped 0; count of bases not matched to a gene: 12.

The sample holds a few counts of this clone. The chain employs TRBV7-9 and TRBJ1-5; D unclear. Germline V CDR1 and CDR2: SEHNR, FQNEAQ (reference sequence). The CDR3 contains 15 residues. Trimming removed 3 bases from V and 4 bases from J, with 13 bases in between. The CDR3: CASSFGDNPNQPQHF. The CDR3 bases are TGTGCCAGCAGCTTCGGCGACAACCCTAATCAGCCCCAGCATTTT.

CDR3 in amino acids: CASSSTGFSGNTIYF. The CDR3 bases are TGTGCCAGCAGTTCCACAGGGTTTTCCGGAAACACCATATATTTT. This chain uses TRBV6-2 or TRBV6-3 with TRBJ1-3; possibly TRBD1 for D (6 bases). The CDR3 contains 15 residues. Germline V lookup: CDR1 MNHEY, CDR2 SVGEGT. Deletions cut 4 bases from V and 4 bases from J, with 14 bases between.

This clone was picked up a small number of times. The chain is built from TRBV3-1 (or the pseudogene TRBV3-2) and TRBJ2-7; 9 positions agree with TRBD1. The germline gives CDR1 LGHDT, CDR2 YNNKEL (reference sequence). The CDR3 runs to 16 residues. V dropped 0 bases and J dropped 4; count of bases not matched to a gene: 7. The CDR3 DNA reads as TGTGCCAGCAGCCAAGATACGGACAGGGGTACGTACGAGCAGTACTTC. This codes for CASSQDTDRGTYEQYF.

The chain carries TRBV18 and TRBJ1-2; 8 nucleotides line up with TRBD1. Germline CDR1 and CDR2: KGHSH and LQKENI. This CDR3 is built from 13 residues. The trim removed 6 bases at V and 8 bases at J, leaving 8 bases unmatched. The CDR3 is CASSPGQGEGYTF. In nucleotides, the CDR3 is TGTGCCAGCTCTCCTGGACAGGGTGAGGGCTACACCTTC.

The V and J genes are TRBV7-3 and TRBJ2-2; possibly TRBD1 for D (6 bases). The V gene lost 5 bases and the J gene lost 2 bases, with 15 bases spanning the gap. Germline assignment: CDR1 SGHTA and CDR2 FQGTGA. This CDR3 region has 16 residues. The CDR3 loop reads CASSAQQGFNTGELFF. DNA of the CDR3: TGTGCCAGCAGCGCCCAACAGGGATTCAACACCGGGGAGCTGTTTTTT. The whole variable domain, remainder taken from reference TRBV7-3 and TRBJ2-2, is GAGVSQTPSNKVTEKGKYVELRCDPISGHTALYWYRQSLGQGPEFLIYFQGTGAADDSGLPNDRFFAVRPEGSVSTLKIQRTERGDSAVYLCASSAQQGFNTGELFFGEGSRLTVL.

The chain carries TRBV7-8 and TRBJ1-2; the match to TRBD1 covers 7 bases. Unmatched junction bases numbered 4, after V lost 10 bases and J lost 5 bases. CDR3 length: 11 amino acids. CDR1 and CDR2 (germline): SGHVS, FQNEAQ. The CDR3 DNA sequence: TGTGCCACCTCGGGACAGTATGGCTACACCTTC. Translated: CATSGQYGYTF.

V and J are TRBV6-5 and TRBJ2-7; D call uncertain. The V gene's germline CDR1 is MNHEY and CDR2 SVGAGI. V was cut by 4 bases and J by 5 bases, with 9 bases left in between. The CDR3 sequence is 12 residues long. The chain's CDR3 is CASSSELNEQYF. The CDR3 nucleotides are TGTGCCAGCAGTTCCGAACTAAACGAGCAGTACTTC.

The CDR3 loop reads CASSLQGQGKLFF. The DNA for the CDR3 is TGTGCCAGCAGTTTGCAGGGACAAGGAAAACTGTTTTTT. The chain couples TRBV27 to TRBJ1-4, with D perhaps matching TRBD1 (6 bases). V lost 3 bases, J lost 10 bases, and 12 bases lay in between. Per germline, CDR1 MNHEY and CDR2 SMNVEV (reference sequence). This CDR3 is built from 13 residues.

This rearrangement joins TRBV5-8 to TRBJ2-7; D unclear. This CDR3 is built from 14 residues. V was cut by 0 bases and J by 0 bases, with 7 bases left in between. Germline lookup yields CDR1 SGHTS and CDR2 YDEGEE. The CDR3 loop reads CASSLGVSSYEQYF. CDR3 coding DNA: TGTGCCAGCAGCTTGGGAGTAAGCTCCTACGAGCAGTACTTC.

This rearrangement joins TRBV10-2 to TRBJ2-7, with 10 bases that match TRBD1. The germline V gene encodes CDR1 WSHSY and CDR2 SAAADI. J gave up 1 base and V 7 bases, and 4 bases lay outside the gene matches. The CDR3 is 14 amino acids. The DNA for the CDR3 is TGCGCCAGCACCCGGACAGGGGGATCCTACGAGCAGTACTTC. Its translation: CASTRTGGSYEQYF.

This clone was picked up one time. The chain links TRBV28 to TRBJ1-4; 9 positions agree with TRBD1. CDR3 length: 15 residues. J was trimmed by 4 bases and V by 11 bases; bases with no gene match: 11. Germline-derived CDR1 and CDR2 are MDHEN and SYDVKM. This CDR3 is CALGGGDRDNEKLFF. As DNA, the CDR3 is TGTGCCCTCGGGGGCGGGGACAGGGATAATGAAAAACTGTTTTTT.

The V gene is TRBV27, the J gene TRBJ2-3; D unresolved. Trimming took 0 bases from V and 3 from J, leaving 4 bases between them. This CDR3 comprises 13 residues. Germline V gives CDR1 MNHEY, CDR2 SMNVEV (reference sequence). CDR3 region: CASSLSRTDTQYF. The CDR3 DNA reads TGTGCCAGCAGTTTATCGCGTACAGATACGCAGTATTTT.

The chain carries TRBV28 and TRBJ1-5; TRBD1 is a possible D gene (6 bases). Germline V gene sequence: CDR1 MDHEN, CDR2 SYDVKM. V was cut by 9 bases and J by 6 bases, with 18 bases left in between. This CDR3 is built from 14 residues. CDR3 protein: CASLGGAAGQPQHF. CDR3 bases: TGTGCCAGTCTGGGGGGGGCGGCGGGTCAGCCCCAGCATTTT.

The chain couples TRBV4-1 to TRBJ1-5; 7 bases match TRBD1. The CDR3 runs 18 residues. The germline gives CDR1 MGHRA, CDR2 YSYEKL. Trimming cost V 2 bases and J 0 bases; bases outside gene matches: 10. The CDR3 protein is CASSQPPGQTYSNQPQHF. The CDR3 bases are TGCGCCAGCAGCCAACCGCCGGGACAGACTTATAGCAATCAGCCCCAGCATTTT.